A selection of T cell receptor beta chains follows, all from one sample in a study of shared clonotypes between healthy human individuals. The protocol was immunoSEQ multiplex PCR, while the TCRdb copy is restricted to in-frame clones and leaves out a portion. The sample shows about 2.3 million clones, roughly 93% of them seen only once. The sequencing input was naive CD4+ T cells from PBMCs. These receptors were taken from a man in his late teens or twenties in good health. Some clones in this sample may be carry-over from other donors' samples. CDR3s include the opening cysteine and the closing phenylalanine or tryptophan. The order of the fields is clone size, D gene, J gene, V gene, CDR3 length, CDR3 DNA, CDR3 protein. A D gene is named only where the DNA matches it firmly. A row's size may be missing; if present it is once, few, many or a size class.

NA | TRBD2 | TRBJ2-5 | TRBV4-2 | 15 | TGTGCCAGCAGCCAAGGACTAGCGGGACAAGAGACCCAGTACTTC | CASSQGLAGQETQYF
NA | NA | TRBJ2-7 | TRBV4-3 | 16 | TGCGCCAGCAGCCAAGGTACGAGGAGAGAGTTCTACGAGCAGTACTTC | CASSQGTRREFYEQYF
NA | TRBD1 | TRBJ2-7 | TRBV19 | 15 | TGTGCCAGTAGCATACAACCGGGACAGTCCCACGAGCAGTACTTC | CASSIQPGQSHEQYF
NA | TRBD2 | TRBJ2-7 | TRBV19 | 20 | TGTGCCAGTAGCCTCGTTGTCCTAAGCGGTGGCGGGCCCGGGGGGTACGAGCAGTACTTC | CASSLVVLSGGGPGGYEQYF
NA | NA | TRBJ2-2 | TRBV18 | 11 | TGTGCCAGCTCACCCTTCGAGGAGCTGTTTTTT | CASSPFEELFF
NA | NA | TRBJ1-1 | TRBV6-5 | 15 | TGTGCCAGCAATAGAGGGGCTCTGGGGAACACTGAAGCTTTCTTT | CASNRGALGNTEAFF
NA | TRBD1 | TRBJ2-5 | TRBV9 | 18 | TGTGCCAGCAGCGTAGATTTCTTGACAGGGCGTAACCAAGAGACCCAGTACTTC | CASSVDFLTGRNQETQYF
NA | NA | TRBJ2-4 | TRBV6-5 | 15 | TGTGCCAGCAGTTACTGGTTGGGGGCGGGAAACATTCAGTACTTC | CASSYWLGAGNIQYF
once | NA | TRBJ1-6 | TRBV5-1 | 14 | TGCGCCAGCACTGACGGGCAGGGAGATTCACCCCTCCACTTT | CASTDGQGDSPLHF
NA | NA | TRBJ2-3 | TRBV28 | 12 | TGTGCCAGCACGCTAGACACAGATACGCAGTATTTT | CASTLDTDTQYF
NA | NA | TRBJ2-5 | TRBV2 | 13 | TGTGCCAGCAGGGAGGACACGCAAGAGACCCAGTACTTC | CASREDTQETQYF
NA | NA | TRBJ2-2 | TRBV21-1 | 19 | TGTGCCAGCAGCAAAGTGGGATCCCGGGACAGGGATCTCACCGGGGAGCTGTTTTTT | CASSKVGSRDRDLTGELFF
NA | TRBD2 | TRBJ2-4 | TRBV11-2 | 14 | TGTGCCAGCAGCTTAGTGGCAGGGAGGGCCATTCAGTACTTC | CASSLVAGRAIQYF
once | NA | TRBJ2-5 | TRBV7-2 | 14 | TGTGCCAGCAGCTACCGGACACAACAAGAGACCCAGTACTTC | CASSYRTQQETQYF
few | NA | TRBJ1-1 | TRBV4-1 | 14 | TGCGCCAGCAGCCCATCAGCCCTGAACACTGAAGCTTTCTTT | CASSPSALNTEAFF
NA | TRBD1 | TRBJ2-1 | TRBV6-1 | 19 | TGTGCCAGCAGTGGAATATCGGACAGGACAAAGGACTCCTACAATGAGCAGTTCTTC | CASSGISDRTKDSYNEQFF
NA | NA | TRBJ2-1 | TRBV28 | 11 | TGTGCCAGCAGTTTGATAGCAGAGCAGTTCTTC | CASSLIAEQFF
NA | NA | TRBJ2-6 | TRBV4-2 | 17 | TGTGCCAGCAGCCAAGATCCCCCTGGGGACGGGGCCAACGTCCTGACTTTC | CASSQDPPGDGANVLTF
NA | NA | TRBJ2-3 | TRBV5-1 | 15 | TGCGCCAGCAGCTTGGTGCCGGTTAGCACAGATACGCAGTATTTT | CASSLVPVSTDTQYF
few | TRBD1 | TRBJ1-1 | TRBV2 | 12 | TGTGCCAGCCGTCAGGGGGGGACTGAAGCTTTCTTT | CASRQGGTEAFF
once | TRBD1 | TRBJ2-7 | TRBV6-5 | 14 | TGTGCCAGCAGCCCCGGGACAGGGGCCAACGAGCAGTACTTC | CASSPGTGANEQYF
NA | TRBD1 | TRBJ2-3 | TRBV7-9 | 18 | TGTGCCAGCAGCTTCCCTACGGGACAGGGTCTTAGCACAGATACGCAGTATTTT | CASSFPTGQGLSTDTQYF
NA | NA | TRBJ2-3 | TRBV27 | 13 | TGTGCCAGCAGTTTTGGGACTGAGGGTACGCAGTATTTT | CASSFGTEGTQYF
NA | TRBD1 | TRBJ2-1 | TRBV28 | 15 | TGTGCCAGCAGTCCCCCGACAGGGGACTACAATGAGCAGTTCTTC | CASSPPTGDYNEQFF
NA | NA | TRBJ2-3 | TRBV29-1 | 17 | TGCAGCGTTGAAAGCCAGGGGGGAACTTATAGCACAGATACGCAGTATTTT | CSVESQGGTYSTDTQYF
NA | TRBD2 | TRBJ2-7 | TRBV11-1 | 13 | TGTGCCAGCAGCATTGGACTAGCTGGCGAGCAGTACTTC | CASSIGLAGEQYF
NA | TRBD2 | TRBJ2-5 | TRBV6-6 | 15 | TGTGCCAGCAGCGGGACTAGCAGGGCGGAAGAGACCCAGTACTTC | CASSGTSRAEETQYF
NA | TRBD1 | TRBJ1-3 | TRBV5-4 | 13 | TGTGCCAGCAGCCAGACAGGGGCTAACACCATATATTTT | CASSQTGANTIYF
once | TRBD1 | TRBJ1-4 | TRBV5-1 | 13 | TGCGCCAGCAGCTCGGGACAGGGGGAAAAACTGTTTTTT | CASSSGQGEKLFF
NA | NA | TRBJ1-1 | TRBV28 | 12 | TGTGCCAGCAGCCTAATGGGGAAGGGAGCTTTCTTT | CASSLMGKGAFF
NA | NA | TRBJ1-2 | TRBV6-6 | 15 | TGTGCCAGCAGCAACTCACAGACCTCAGGGTATGGCTACACCTTC | CASSNSQTSGYGYTF
NA | NA | TRBJ2-5 | TRBV6-1 | 14 | TGTGCCAGCATTATCGGGCGGGATAGGGAGACCCAGTACTTC | CASIIGRDRETQYF
NA | TRBD2 | TRBJ2-7 | TRBV19 | 14 | TGTGCCAGTAGGACGAGCGGGAACTCCTACGAGCAGTACTTC | CASRTSGNSYEQYF
NA | TRBD1 | TRBJ1-5 | TRBV28 | 18 | TGTGCCAGCAGTTCTTTTGGACAGGGGCGTATGCGGAATCAGCCCCAGCATTTT | CASSSFGQGRMRNQPQHF
NA | NA | TRBJ1-1 | TRBV20-1 | 11 | TGCAGTGCTAGTCGGGGCACTGAAGCTTTCTTT | CSASRGTEAFF
NA | NA | TRBJ2-7 | TRBV7-9 | 13 | TGTGCCAGCAGCTTCCCCGGTCGAGGGGAGCAGTACTTC | CASSFPGRGEQYF
NA | TRBD2 | TRBJ2-1 | TRBV27 | 18 | TGTGCCAGCAGTTCCCGGACTAGCGGGAGTAGCTCCTACAATGAGCAGTTCTTC | CASSSRTSGSSSYNEQFF
NA | TRBD2 | TRBJ2-7 | TRBV10-1 | 18 | TGCGCCAGCAGTGAGTCCGTTATTGGACTAGCGGGACCCTACGAGCAGTACTTC | CASSESVIGLAGPYEQYF
NA | NA | TRBJ2-3 | TRBV5-4 | 13 | TGTGCCAGCAGCCCCGAAGTTACAGATACGCAGTATTTT | CASSPEVTDTQYF
NA | NA | TRBJ1-1 | TRBV2 | 13 | TGTGCCAGCAGGGACGGGGGTTCGGCTGAAGCTTTCTTT | CASRDGGSAEAFF
NA | TRBD2 | TRBJ2-7 | TRBV5-1 | 17 | TGCGCCAGCAGCGCATTAGCGGGATCCCCCCCTCGGGTCGAGCAGTACTTC | CASSALAGSPPRVEQYF
NA | NA | TRBJ1-1 | TRBV7-9 | 15 | TGCGCCAGCAGCCTGGAGGGCTTCAGGCACACTGAAGCTTTCTTT | CASSLEGFRHTEAFF
NA | NA | TRBJ2-4 | TRBV18 | 16 | TGTGCCAGCTCACCAAGCCTAGAATTAGCCAAAAACATTCAGTACTTC | CASSPSLELAKNIQYF
NA | NA | TRBJ2-2 | TRBV10-1 | 15 | TGCGCCAGCAGCCCCCTAGACAGGCACACCGGGGAGCTGTTTTTT | CASSPLDRHTGELFF
NA | NA | TRBJ2-4 | TRBV28 | 14 | TGTGCCAGCAGTCCTGTTGACGGCGGGTATCTTCAGTACTTC | CASSPVDGGYLQYF
NA | NA | TRBJ2-2 | TRBV28 | 15 | TGTGCCAGCAGTTTATCTGAGGCAGGGTCCGGGGAGCTGTTTTTT | CASSLSEAGSGELFF
NA | TRBD1 | TRBJ1-1 | TRBV2 | 14 | TGTGCCAGTTCCCGGGACAGGGGGAACACTGAAGCTTTCTTT | CASSRDRGNTEAFF
NA | TRBD1 | TRBJ1-1 | TRBV9 | 15 | TGTGCCAGCAGCGTCAGGGACAGGGGGGCGACTGAAGCTTTCTTT | CASSVRDRGATEAFF
NA | NA | TRBJ2-1 | TRBV10-3 | 14 | TGTGCCATCAGTGATCCTGGGCCATACAATGAGCAGTTCTTC | CAISDPGPYNEQFF
NA | NA | TRBJ1-1 | TRBV7-9 | 14 | TGTGCCAGCAGCGCGGGGCAGGGGAGGCCTGAAGCTTTCTTT | CASSAGQGRPEAFF
NA | NA | TRBJ1-3 | TRBV6-5 | 14 | TGTGCCAGCAGTTACGCCTACTCTGGAAACACCATATATTTT | CASSYAYSGNTIYF
NA | TRBD1 | TRBJ2-1 | TRBV6-5 | 12 | TGTGCCAGCAGGACCGGGACAGGCGCTCAGTTCTTC | CASRTGTGAQFF
NA | TRBD1 | TRBJ2-5 | TRBV7-2 | 15 | TGTGCCAGCAGCCCCGCCGGGACAGGGGGTGCGACCCAGTACTTC | CASSPAGTGGATQYF
NA | NA | TRBJ1-1 | TRBV6-6 | 13 | TGTGCCAGCAGTTACTCAGGAGTCACTGAAGCTTTCTTT | CASSYSGVTEAFF
NA | NA | TRBJ2-1 | TRBV11-1 | 14 | TGTGCCAGCAGCTTAAACAGGGAGAGGAGTGAGCAGTTCTTC | CASSLNRERSEQFF
once | NA | TRBJ2-3 | TRBV9 | 14 | TGTGCCAGCAGCGTAGTCTCGAGCAGCGATACGCAGTATTTT | CASSVVSSSDTQYF
NA | NA | TRBJ1-2 | TRBV5-4 | 14 | TGTGCCAGCAGCTTGGTTGGGGTATTTAATGGCTACACCTTC | CASSLVGVFNGYTF
NA | NA | TRBJ1-2 | TRBV2 | 11 | TGTGCCAGCAGTGAGGGCGGCGGCTACACCTTC | CASSEGGGYTF